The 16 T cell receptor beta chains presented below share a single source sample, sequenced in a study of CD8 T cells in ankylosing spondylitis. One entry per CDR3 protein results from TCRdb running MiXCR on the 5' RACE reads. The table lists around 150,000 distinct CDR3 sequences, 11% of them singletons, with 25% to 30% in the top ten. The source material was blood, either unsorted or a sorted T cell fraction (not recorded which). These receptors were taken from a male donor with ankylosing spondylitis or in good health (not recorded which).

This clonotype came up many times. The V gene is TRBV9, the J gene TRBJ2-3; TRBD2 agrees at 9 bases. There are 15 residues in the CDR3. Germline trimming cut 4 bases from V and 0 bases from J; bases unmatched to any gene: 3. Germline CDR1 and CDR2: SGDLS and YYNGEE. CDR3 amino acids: CASSPSGTSTDTQYF. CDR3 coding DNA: TGTGCCAGCAGCCCTAGCGGGACTAGCACAGATACGCAGTATTTT.

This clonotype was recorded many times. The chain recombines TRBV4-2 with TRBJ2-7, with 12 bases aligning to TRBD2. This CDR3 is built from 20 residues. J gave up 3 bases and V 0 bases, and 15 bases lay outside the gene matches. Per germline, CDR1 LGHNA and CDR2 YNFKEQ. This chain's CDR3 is CASSQDMTSGSLGSLYEQYF. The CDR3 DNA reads TGTGCCAGCAGCCAAGATATGACTAGCGGGAGCCTCGGGTCTCTCTACGAGCAGTACTTC.

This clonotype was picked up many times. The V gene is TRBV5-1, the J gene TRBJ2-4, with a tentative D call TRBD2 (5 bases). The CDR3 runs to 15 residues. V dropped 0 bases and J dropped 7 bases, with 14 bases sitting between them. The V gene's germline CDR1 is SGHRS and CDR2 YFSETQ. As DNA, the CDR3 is TGCGCCAGCAGCTTGGTCGAGGGAATAAGGAACATTCAGTACTTC. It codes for CASSLVEGIRNIQYF.

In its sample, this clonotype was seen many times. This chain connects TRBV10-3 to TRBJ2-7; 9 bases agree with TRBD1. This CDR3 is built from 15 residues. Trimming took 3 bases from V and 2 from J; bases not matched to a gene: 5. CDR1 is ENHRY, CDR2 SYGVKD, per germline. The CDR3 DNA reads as TGTGCCATCAGTGAATCTGGACAGGGGACCTACGAGCAGTACTTC. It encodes CAISESGQGTYEQYF.

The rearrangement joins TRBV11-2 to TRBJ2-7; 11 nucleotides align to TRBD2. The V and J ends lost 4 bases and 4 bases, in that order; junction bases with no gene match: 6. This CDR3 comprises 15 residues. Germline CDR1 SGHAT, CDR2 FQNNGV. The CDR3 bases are TGTGCCAGCAGCTCAAGACTAGCGGGACGATACGAGCAGTACTTC. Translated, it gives CASSSRLAGRYEQYF.

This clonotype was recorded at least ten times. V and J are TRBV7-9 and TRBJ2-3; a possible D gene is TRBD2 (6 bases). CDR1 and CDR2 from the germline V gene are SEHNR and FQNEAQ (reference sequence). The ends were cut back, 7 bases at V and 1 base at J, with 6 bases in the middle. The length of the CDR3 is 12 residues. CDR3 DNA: TGTGCCAGCACTAGCGGCACAGATACGCAGTATTTT. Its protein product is CASTSGTDTQYF.

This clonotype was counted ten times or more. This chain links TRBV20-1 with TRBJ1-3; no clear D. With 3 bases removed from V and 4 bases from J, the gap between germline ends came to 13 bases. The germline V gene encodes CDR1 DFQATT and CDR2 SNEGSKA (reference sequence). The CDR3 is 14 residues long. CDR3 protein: CSASSSQAGNTIYF. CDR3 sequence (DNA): TGCAGTGCTAGTTCGTCGCAGGCAGGAAACACCATATATTTT.

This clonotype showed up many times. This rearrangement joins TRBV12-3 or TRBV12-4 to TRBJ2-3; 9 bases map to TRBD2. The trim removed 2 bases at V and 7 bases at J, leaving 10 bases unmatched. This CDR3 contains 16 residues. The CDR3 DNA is TGTGCCAGCAGTTTAAGACCTAGCGGGGACATCCATACGCAGTATTTT. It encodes CASSLRPSGDIHTQYF.

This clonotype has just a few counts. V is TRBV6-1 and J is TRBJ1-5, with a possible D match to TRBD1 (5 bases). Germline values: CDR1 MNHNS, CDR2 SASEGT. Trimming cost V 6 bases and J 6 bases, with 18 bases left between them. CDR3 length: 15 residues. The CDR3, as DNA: TGTGCCAGCAGAGCGGGGCAGGGTCCCCTTCAGCCCCAGCATTTT. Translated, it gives CASRAGQGPLQPQHF.

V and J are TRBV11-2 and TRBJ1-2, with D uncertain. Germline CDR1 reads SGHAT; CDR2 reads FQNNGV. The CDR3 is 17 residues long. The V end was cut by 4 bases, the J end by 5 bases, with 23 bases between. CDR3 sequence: CASSSITSAFRRYGYTF. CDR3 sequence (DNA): TGTGCCAGCAGCTCCATCACCTCTGCTTTCCGTCGGTATGGCTACACCTTC. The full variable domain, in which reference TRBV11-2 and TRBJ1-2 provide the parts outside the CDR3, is EAGVAQSPRYKIIEKRQSVAFWCNPISGHATLYWYQQILGQGPKLLIQFQNNGVVDDSQLPKDRFSAERLKGVDSTLKIQPAKLEDSAVYLCASSSITSAFRRYGYTFGSGTRLTVV.

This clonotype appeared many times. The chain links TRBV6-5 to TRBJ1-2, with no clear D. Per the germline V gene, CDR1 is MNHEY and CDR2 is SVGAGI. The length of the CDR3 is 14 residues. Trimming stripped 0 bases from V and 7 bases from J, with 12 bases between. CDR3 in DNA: TGTGCCAGCAGTTACTCCGGACGAAGGAGTGGCTACACCTTC. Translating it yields CASSYSGRRSGYTF.

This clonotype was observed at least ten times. The DNA for the CDR3 is TGTGCCAGCAGCTCGACACTCCAGAACACTGAAGCTTTCTTT. This encodes CASSSTLQNTEAFF. The rearrangement links TRBV5-5 to TRBJ1-1, with unresolved D. The V end was cut by 3 bases, the J end by 1 base, with 10 bases between. CDR1 is SGHKS, CDR2 YYEKEE, per germline (reference sequence). This CDR3 region has 14 residues.

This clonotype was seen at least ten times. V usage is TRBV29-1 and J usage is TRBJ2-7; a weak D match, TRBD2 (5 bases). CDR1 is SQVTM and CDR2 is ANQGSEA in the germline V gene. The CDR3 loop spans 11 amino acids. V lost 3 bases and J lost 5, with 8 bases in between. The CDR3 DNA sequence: TGCAGCGTTGATTTCGGGGACGAGCAGTACTTC. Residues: CSVDFGDEQYF.

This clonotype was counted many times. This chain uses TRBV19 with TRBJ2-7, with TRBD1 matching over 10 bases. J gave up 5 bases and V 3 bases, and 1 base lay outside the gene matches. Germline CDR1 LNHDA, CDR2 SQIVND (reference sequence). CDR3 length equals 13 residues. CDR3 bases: TGTGCCAGTAGTATTGGGACAGGGGACGAGCAGTACTTC. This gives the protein CASSIGTGDEQYF.

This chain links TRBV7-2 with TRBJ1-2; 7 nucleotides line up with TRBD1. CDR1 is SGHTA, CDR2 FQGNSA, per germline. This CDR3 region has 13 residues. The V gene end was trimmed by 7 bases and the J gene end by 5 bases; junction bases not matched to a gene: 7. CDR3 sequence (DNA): TGTGCCAGCATCTCCAGGGGGAGTTATGGCTACACCTTC. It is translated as CASISRGSYGYTF. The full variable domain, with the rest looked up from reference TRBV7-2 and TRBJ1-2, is GAGVSQSPSNKVTEKGKDVELRCDPISGHTALYWYRQSLGQGLEFLIYFQGNSAPDKSGLPSDRFSAERTGGSVSTLTIQRTQQEDSAVYLCASISRGSYGYTFGSGTRLTVV.

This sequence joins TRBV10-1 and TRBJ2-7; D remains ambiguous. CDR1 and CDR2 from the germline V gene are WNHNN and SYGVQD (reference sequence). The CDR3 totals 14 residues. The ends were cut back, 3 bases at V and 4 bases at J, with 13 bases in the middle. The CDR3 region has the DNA TGCGCCAGCAGTGACACCAGGCGATGGTACGAGCAGTACTTC. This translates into CASSDTRRWYEQYF.